This T cell receptor beta chain was documented in a study of blood T cells in healthy people across ages. Broader study findings: Investigators viewed diversity estimates from one million T cells as underestimates, the study reported. It was the long-lived donors that had more naive CD4+ cells and higher diversity than aged donors.

Trimming took off 4 bases at V and 5 bases at J, with 21 bases between the two ends. The length of the CDR3 is 16 residues. Germline V gene sequence: CDR1 SGHRS, CDR2 YFSETQ. This clonotype showed up just a few times. What it binds is unknown. The second PCR ran about 6 to 11 cycles with a sample-barcoded 5' primer and J-beta primers. Every molecule of cDNA carried a tag from a template-switch adaptor with 12 random nucleotides. MiXCR, applied by TCRdb to the 5' RACE reads, yields one record per CDR3 protein. The sample lists hundreds of thousands of distinct CDR3 sequences, around 36% occurring once. This chain connects TRBV5-1 to TRBJ1-1; a weak D match, TRBD1 (6 bases). Sequenced material: blood. The receptor comes from a man younger than 30 in good health. CDR3 in amino acids: CASSVGRGARGTEAFF. For the CDR3, the DNA is TGCGCCAGCAGCGTAGGACGGGGGGCGCGAGGAACTGAAGCTTTCTTT. Using reference TRBV5-1 and TRBJ1-1 for the parts outside the CDR3, the full variable domain is KAGVTQTPRYLIKTRGQQVTLSCSPISGHRSVSWYQQTPGQGLQFLFEYFSETQRNKGNFPGRFSGRQFSNSRSEMNVSTLELGDSALYLCASSVGRGARGTEAFFGQGTRLTVV.